The 18 T cell receptor beta chains below come from one sample, sequenced in a study of CD8+CD57+ T cells in acquired aplastic anemia. Genomic DNA templated the TCR beta VDJ and CDR3 profiling. TCRdb redid the calling of the reads with MiXCR, one entry per CDR3 protein. Of some 150,000 distinct CDR3 sequences in the sample, 65% to 75% are singletons; the top ten hold around 45%. Individuals selected for sequencing had exhibited CD8+CD57+ cell expansion on flow cytometry. Sequenced: sorted CD4+, CD8+, or CD8+CD57+ T cells (not recorded which) from PBMCs. Receptor source: a human donor with aplastic anemia.

Concerning this clonotype itself: This may come from a read error, since a much larger clone is one base off. V and J are TRBV6-4 and TRBJ2-2, with D tentatively TRBD1 (6 bases). The CDR3 runs 14 residues. The germline V gene encodes CDR1 MRHNA and CDR2 SNTAGT. The CDR3 protein is CASSDTGNTGELSF. CDR3 coding DNA: TGTGCCAGCAGTGACACAGGGAACACCGGGGAGCTGTCTTTT.

Only a few counts were recorded for this clonotype. The chain has TRBV7-8 and TRBJ1-1, with D maybe TRBD1 (5 bases). V gave up 0 bases and J gave up 2 bases, with 7 bases separating them. The V gene's germline CDR1 is SGHVS and CDR2 FQNEAQ. CDR3 length: 14 residues. For the CDR3, the DNA is TGTGCCAGCAGCTTAGCTACAGGTAACACTGAAGCTTTCTTT. It is translated as CASSLATGNTEAFF.

This clonotype was detected ten times or more. The chain links TRBV20-1 to TRBJ2-5; D is tentatively TRBD1 or TRBD2 (5 bases each). This CDR3 is built from 16 residues. V dropped 1 base and J dropped 1 base, with 16 bases sitting between them. Germline lookup yields CDR1 DFQATT and CDR2 SNEGSKA (reference sequence). CDR3 region: CSARVESGQPQETQYF. CDR3 DNA sequence: TGCAGTGCTAGAGTAGAGTCGGGGCAGCCCCAAGAGACCCAGTACTTC.

The table lists this clonotype with a few counts. The V gene is TRBV5-4, the J gene TRBJ2-7; D may be TRBD1 (5 bases). The germline V gene encodes CDR1 SGHNT and CDR2 YYREEE (reference sequence). The germline V and J ends were trimmed by 4 bases and 5 bases, with 10 bases remaining between them. The CDR3 extends over 12 amino acids. The CDR3 bases are TGTGCCAGCAGCCCCCAGGGAAACGAGCAGTACTTC. Translated, it gives CASSPQGNEQYF.

V and J are TRBV7-9 and TRBJ2-2, with unresolved D. The length of the CDR3 is 14 residues. Germline V gives CDR1 SEHNR, CDR2 FQNEAQ (reference sequence). Trimming pared 5 bases from V and 6 bases from J, leaving 13 bases between. CDR3 bases: TGTGCCAGCAGCCTTTCAGCTGTCGCCGGGGAGCTGTTTTTT. This codes for CASSLSAVAGELFF.

This rearrangement joins TRBV25-1 to TRBJ1-5; tentative D call: TRBD1 (5 bases). The length of the CDR3 is 15 residues. Trimming shortened V by 7 bases and J by 4 bases, and 17 bases separated the two germline ends. Germline CDR1 and CDR2: MGHDK and SYGVNS. Here the CDR3 DNA reads TGTGCCAGCAATCTACCGGGACTGATGAATCAGCCCCAGCATTTT. Protein product: CASNLPGLMNQPQHF. The variable domain in full, completed from reference TRBV25-1 and TRBJ1-5, reads EADIYQTPRYLVIGTGKKITLECSQTMGHDKMYWYQQDPGMELHLIHYSYGVNSTEKGDLSSESTVSRIRTEHFPLTLESARPSHTSQYLCASNLPGLMNQPQHFGDGTRLSIL.

V and J are TRBV2 and TRBJ2-5, with D possibly being TRBD1 (5 bases). Germline V CDR1 and CDR2: SNHLY, FYNNEI. This CDR3 has 15 amino acids. Trimming removed 0 bases at V and 5 bases at J, with 13 bases between. The CDR3 reads CASSEALRGRETQYF. Written as DNA, the CDR3 is TGTGCCAGCAGTGAAGCGCTTAGGGGCCGGGAGACCCAGTACTTC.

V and J are TRBV19 and TRBJ2-7, with D possibly TRBD1 on 5 matching bases. Germline-derived CDR1 and CDR2 are LNHDA and SQIVND (reference sequence). V lost 1 base, J lost 3 bases, and 10 bases lay in between. The CDR3 length is 14 residues. This CDR3 reads CASSIGGSLYEQYF. CDR3 coding DNA: TGTGCCAGTAGTATAGGGGGCAGTCTCTACGAGCAGTACTTC.

This clonotype has only one observation. Because the CDR3 is missing its conserved closing phenylalanine or tryptophan, this is likely a read error. No DNA is shown, since the ends of the CDR3 on it are uncertain; the CDR3 is the one TCRdb lists. This chain uses TRBV20-1 with TRBJ2-5; TRBD2 reflects the table's D call only, with no check against the DNA. From germline, CDR1 is DFQATT and CDR2 SNEGSKA (reference sequence). The CDR3 length equals 9 residues, ends included. CDR3 in amino acids: CSAKSLETS.

CDR3 coding DNA: TGCAGTGCTAGACTGACAGGCATCGACTACGAGCAGTACTTC. Translating gives CSARLTGIDYEQYF. The chain links TRBV20-1 to TRBJ2-7; possibly TRBD1 for D (6 bases). Germline loops: CDR1 DFQATT, CDR2 SNEGSKA (reference sequence). The CDR3 is made up of 14 amino acids. V lost 2 bases and J 3 bases, leaving 14 bases between the germline ends.

The chain employs TRBV15 and TRBJ1-5; D is unclear. CDR1 is LNHNV and CDR2 is YYDKDF in the germline V gene (reference sequence). Trimming removed 0 bases from V and 4 bases from J, with 4 bases in between. The CDR3 length is 13 residues. This chain's CDR3 is CATSRDRNQPQHF. CDR3 DNA: TGTGCCACCAGCAGAGATCGGAATCAGCCCCAGCATTTT.

This clonotype was found many times. The rearrangement joins TRBV11-2 to TRBJ2-7; TRBD1 matches at 9 bases. Germline-derived CDR1 and CDR2 are SGHAT and FQNNGV. Germline trimming cut 5 bases from V and 3 bases from J; bases unmatched to any gene: 11. The CDR3 has 16 residues. Written as DNA, the CDR3 is TGTGCCAGCAGCCCCGCTCGGGACAGGGCGGACTACGAGCAGTACGTC. This encodes CASSPARDRADYEQYV.

This clonotype appeared many times. V gene TRBV9 combines with J gene TRBJ2-5, with unresolved D. Germline CDR1 is SGDLS and CDR2 is YYNGEE. The V gene lost 3 bases and the J gene lost 2 bases, with 8 bases spanning the gap. The CDR3 runs 13 residues. The CDR3 loop is CASSALGQETQYF. CDR3 in DNA: TGTGCCAGCAGCGCCCTCGGGCAAGAGACCCAGTACTTC.

The chain employs TRBV12-3 or TRBV12-4 and TRBJ1-6, with 10 bases identical to TRBD1. J gave up 1 base and V 5 bases, and 5 bases lay outside the gene matches. This CDR3 is built from 17 residues. This chain's CDR3 is CASSPRQGASYNSPLHF. The CDR3 DNA reads TGTGCCAGCAGTCCGAGACAGGGGGCATCCTATAATTCACCCCTCCACTTT.

This clonotype was counted only a few times. The chain couples TRBV7-9 to TRBJ2-7; 7 bases match TRBD2. Looked up from germline, CDR1 is SEHNR and CDR2 is FQNEAQ (reference sequence). This CDR3 contains 16 residues. Losses at the gene ends were 0 bases for V and 4 bases for J; bases not matched to a gene: 9. The CDR3 loop reads CASSLATGQGGYEQYF. DNA for the CDR3: TGTGCCAGCAGCTTAGCTACGGGCCAGGGAGGGTACGAGCAGTACTTC.

This clonotype was counted a few times. This chain connects TRBV7-6 to TRBJ2-7; D is unclear. The germline CDR1 and CDR2 sequences are SGHVS and FNYEAQ. The ends were cut back, 1 base at V and 0 bases at J, with 7 bases in the middle. The CDR3 loop spans 14 amino acids. CDR3 sequence: CASSLDLGSYEQYF. DNA of the CDR3: TGTGCCAGCAGCTTAGATCTAGGCTCCTACGAGCAGTACTTC.

The chain has TRBV7-6 and TRBJ2-3; 13 bases agree with TRBD2. The CDR3 has 17 amino acids. The V segment lost 0 bases and the J segment 1 base; nucleotides outside the gene matches: 1. Germline lookup yields CDR1 SGHVS and CDR2 FNYEAQ. CDR3 region: CASSLAGTSGGTDTQYF. In DNA, the CDR3 is TGTGCCAGCAGCTTAGCCGGGACTAGCGGGGGCACAGATACGCAGTATTTT. The variable domain in full, with the rest retrieved from reference TRBV7-6 and TRBJ2-3, is GAGVSQSPRYKVTKRGQDVALRCDPISGHVSLYWYRQALGQGPEFLTYFNYEAQQDKSGLPNDRFSAERPEGSISTLTIQRTEQRDSAMYRCASSLAGTSGGTDTQYFGPGTRLTVL.

V usage is TRBV20-1 and J usage is TRBJ2-5; 7 bases are shared with TRBD2. J gave up 5 bases and V 1 base, and 4 bases lay outside the gene matches. CDR1 DFQATT and CDR2 SNEGSKA come from the germline V gene (reference sequence). CDR3 size: 13 residues. The CDR3 DNA reads TGCAGTGCTAGAGTGGGGCGGGGGGAGACCCAGTACTTC. Protein sequence: CSARVGRGETQYF.